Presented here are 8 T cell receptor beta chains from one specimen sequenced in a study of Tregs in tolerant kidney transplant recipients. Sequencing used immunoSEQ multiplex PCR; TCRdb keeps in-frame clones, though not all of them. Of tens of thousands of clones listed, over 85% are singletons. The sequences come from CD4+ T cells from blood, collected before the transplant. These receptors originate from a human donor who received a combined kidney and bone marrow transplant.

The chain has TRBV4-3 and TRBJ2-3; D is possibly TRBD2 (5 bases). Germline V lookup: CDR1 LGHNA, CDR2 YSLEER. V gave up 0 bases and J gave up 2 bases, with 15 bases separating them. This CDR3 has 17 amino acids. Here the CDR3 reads CASSQEALAGFTDTQYF. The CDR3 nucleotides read TGCGCCAGCAGCCAAGAAGCCCTAGCCGGATTCACAGATACGCAGTATTTT.

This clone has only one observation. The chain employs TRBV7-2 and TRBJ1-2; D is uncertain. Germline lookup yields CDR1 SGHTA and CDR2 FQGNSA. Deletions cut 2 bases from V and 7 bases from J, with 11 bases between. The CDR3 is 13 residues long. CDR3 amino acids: CASSLRSGAGYTF. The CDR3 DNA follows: TGTGCCAGCAGCTTACGGTCCGGAGCTGGCTACACCTTC. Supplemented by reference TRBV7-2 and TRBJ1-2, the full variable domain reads GAGVSQSPSNKVTEKGKDVELRCDPISGHTALYWYRQSLGQGLEFLIYFQGNSAPDKSGLPSDRFSAERTGGSVSTLTIQRTQQEDSAVYLCASSLRSGAGYTFGSGTRLTVV.

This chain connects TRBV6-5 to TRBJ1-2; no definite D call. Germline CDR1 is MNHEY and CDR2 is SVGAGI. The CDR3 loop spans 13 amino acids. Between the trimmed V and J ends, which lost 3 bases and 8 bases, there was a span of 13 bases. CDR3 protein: CASSYSQIPGYTF. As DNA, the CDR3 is TGTGCCAGCAGTTATTCTCAGATTCCGGGCTACACCTTC.

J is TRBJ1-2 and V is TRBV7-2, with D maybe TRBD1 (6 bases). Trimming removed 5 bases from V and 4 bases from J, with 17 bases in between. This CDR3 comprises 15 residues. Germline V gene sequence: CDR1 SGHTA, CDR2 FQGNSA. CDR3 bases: TGTGCCAGCAGCGGCTACCTACAGGGATCCTATGGCTACACCTTC. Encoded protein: CASSGYLQGSYGYTF.

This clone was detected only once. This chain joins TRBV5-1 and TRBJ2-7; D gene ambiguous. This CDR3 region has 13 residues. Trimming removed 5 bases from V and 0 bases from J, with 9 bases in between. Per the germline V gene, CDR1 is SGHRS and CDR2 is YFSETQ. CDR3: CASRAVSSYEQYF. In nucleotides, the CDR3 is TGCGCCAGCAGGGCAGTAAGCTCCTACGAGCAGTACTTC.

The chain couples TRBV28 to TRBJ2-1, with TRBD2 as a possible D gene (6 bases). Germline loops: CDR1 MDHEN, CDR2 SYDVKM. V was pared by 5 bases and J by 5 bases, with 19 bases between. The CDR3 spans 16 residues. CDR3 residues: CASSRRLVMGDNEQFF. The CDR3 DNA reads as TGTGCCAGCAGTCGCCGACTAGTTATGGGTGACAATGAGCAGTTCTTC.

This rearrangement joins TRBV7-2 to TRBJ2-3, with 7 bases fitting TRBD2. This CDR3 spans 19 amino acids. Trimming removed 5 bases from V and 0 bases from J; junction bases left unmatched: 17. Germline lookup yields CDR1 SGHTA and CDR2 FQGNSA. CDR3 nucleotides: TGTGCCAGCAGCGACCGGAGGTTGGGCGGGGGACCTAGCACAGATACGCAGTATTTT. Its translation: CASSDRRLGGGPSTDTQYF.

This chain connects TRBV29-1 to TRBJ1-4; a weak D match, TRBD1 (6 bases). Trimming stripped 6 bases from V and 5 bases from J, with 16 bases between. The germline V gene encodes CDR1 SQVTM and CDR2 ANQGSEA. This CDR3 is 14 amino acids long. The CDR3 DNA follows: TGCAGCGTGGCCGGGACAACCTTGAATGAAAAACTGTTTTTT. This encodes CSVAGTTLNEKLFF.